The sequence of this T cell receptor beta chain was determined in a study of blood T cells in healthy people across ages. Details on this clonotype: Its antigen is undetermined.

V was trimmed by 5 bases and J by 3 bases, leaving 11 bases between them. Germline V gives CDR1 SGHRS, CDR2 YFSETQ. This CDR3 contains 13 residues. General study findings and limits: When set beside aged donors, long-lived donors presented more naive CD4+ cells and higher diversity. The percentage of naive T cells correlated strongly with TCR beta diversity.

The sample providers were healthy Caucasian people from Russia, aged roughly 6 to 90. The second PCR ran about 6 to 12 cycles with a sample-barcoded 5' primer and J-beta primers. TCRdb itself ran the 5' RACE reads through MiXCR, one entry per CDR3 protein. In the table there are 710,000 or so distinct CDR3 sequences, 20% to 25% of which are singletons. The TCR originated in a man between 65 and 79 years old in good health. The specimen sequenced was blood. This chain links TRBV5-1 with TRBJ1-2, with D possibly TRBD1 on 6 matching bases. DNA of the CDR3: TGCGCCAGCAGGGCGGACAGCTACTATGGCTACACCTTC. Translating gives CASRADSYYGYTF.